Listed here are 8 T cell receptor beta chains from one sample, sequenced in a study of cytomegalovirus exposure and HLA in healthy donors. Primers: 60 Vbeta forward and 13 Jbeta reverse. Generated by immunoSEQ multiplex PCR, the TCRdb table keeps only in-frame clones and is missing some. The table records under 150,000 clones, 80% to 90% of them present only once. Sequenced material: PBMCs. Receptors originate from a man in his fifties or sixties in good health and CMV-seronegative.

In this sample, this clone turned up once. The chain has TRBV9 and TRBJ1-2; TRBD1 aligns across 8 bases. Trimming took 3 bases from V and 8 from J; bases not matched to a gene: 12. Per germline, CDR1 SGDLS and CDR2 YYNGEE. The CDR3 sequence is 15 residues long. CDR3 sequence: CASSGTAGGRGGYTF. CDR3 DNA: TGTGCCAGCAGCGGGACCGCAGGGGGCAGAGGAGGCTACACCTTC.

This clone occurred once. The chain employs TRBV27 and TRBJ2-5; 10 bases map to TRBD1. The ends lost 0 bases at V and 5 bases at J; junction bases unmatched: 6. CDR3 length: 16 residues. Germline CDR1 is MNHEY and CDR2 is SMNVEV (reference sequence). The CDR3: CASSLSGDRGAETQYF. CDR3 bases: TGTGCCAGCAGTTTATCAGGGGACAGGGGAGCCGAGACCCAGTACTTC.

V and J are TRBV18 and TRBJ2-4, with 10 bases aligning to TRBD1. In germline, CDR1 is KGHSH, CDR2 LQKENI. The CDR3 sequence is 17 residues long. With 0 bases clipped from V and 6 bases from J, the junction kept 8 bases outside the gene matches. The CDR3 spells CASSPPSRTGGLNIQYF. The DNA of the CDR3 is TGTGCCAGCTCACCACCCTCCCGGACAGGGGGTTTAAACATTCAGTACTTC.

The V call is TRBV5-6, the J call TRBJ1-2; a possible D gene is TRBD1 (5 bases). Germline V gene lookup returns CDR1 SGHDT and CDR2 YYEEEE. This CDR3 spans 16 amino acids. V lost 0 bases and J lost 4, with 16 bases in between. The CDR3 nucleotides read TGTGCCAGCAGCTTGGATAGGGGTAGGGTGTCCTATGGCTACACCTTC. Amino acid sequence: CASSLDRGRVSYGYTF.

This rearrangement joins TRBV4-2 to TRBJ1-1, with 7 bases that match TRBD1. This CDR3 spans 17 amino acids. Germline-derived CDR1 and CDR2 are LGHNA and YNFKEQ. J gave up 2 bases and V 0 bases, and 9 bases lay outside the gene matches. CDR3 in amino acids: CASSQDRGIGVNTEAFF. The CDR3 DNA reads as TGTGCCAGCAGCCAAGACAGGGGGATCGGGGTTAACACTGAAGCTTTCTTT.

The count of this clone is one. The chain joins TRBV10-3 to TRBJ2-3; D gene ambiguous. The CDR3 totals 14 residues. Trimming pared 3 bases from V and 4 bases from J, leaving 11 bases between. CDR1 is ENHRY, CDR2 SYGVKD, per germline. The DNA for the CDR3 is TGTGCCATCAGTGAAATTACGCTACCAGATACGCAGTATTTT. Its translation: CAISEITLPDTQYF.

The chain is built from TRBV2 and TRBJ1-3, with a possible D match to TRBD1 (6 bases). The CDR3 contains 16 residues. Germline CDR1 and CDR2: SNHLY and FYNNEI. V shed 7 bases and J shed 0 bases, with 16 bases lying between them. In nucleotides, the CDR3 is TGTGCCAGCAAAGGGGGTCGCCTTTACTCTGGAAACACCATATATTTT. It encodes CASKGGRLYSGNTIYF.

The rearrangement joins TRBV7-2 to TRBJ2-7; 7 bases are a match to TRBD2. Germline-derived CDR1 and CDR2 are SGHTA and FQGNSA. Unmatched junction bases numbered 13, after V lost 4 bases and J lost 4 bases. The CDR3 covers 16 residues. The CDR3 region is CASSSRTSAGRYEQYF. For the CDR3, the DNA is TGTGCCAGCAGCTCCCGGACTAGTGCAGGCCGTTACGAGCAGTACTTC. Looking up the rest from reference TRBV7-2 and TRBJ2-7 gives the full variable domain: GAGVSQSPSNKVTEKGKDVELRCDPISGHTALYWYRQSLGQGLEFLIYFQGNSAPDKSGLPSDRFSAERTGGSVSTLTIQRTQQEDSAVYLCASSSRTSAGRYEQYFGPGTRLTVT.